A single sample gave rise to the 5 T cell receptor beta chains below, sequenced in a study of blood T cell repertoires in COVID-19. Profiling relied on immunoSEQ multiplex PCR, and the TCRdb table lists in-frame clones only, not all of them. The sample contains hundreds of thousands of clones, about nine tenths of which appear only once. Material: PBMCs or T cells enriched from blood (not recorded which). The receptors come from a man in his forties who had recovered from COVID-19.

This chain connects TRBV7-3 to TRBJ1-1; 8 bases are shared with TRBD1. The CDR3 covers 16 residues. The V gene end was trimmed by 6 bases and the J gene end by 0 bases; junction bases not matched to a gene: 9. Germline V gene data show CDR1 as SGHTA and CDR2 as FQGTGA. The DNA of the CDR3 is TGTGCCAGCAGTCCCGTCCCGGGACAGGTGAACACTGAAGCTTTCTTT. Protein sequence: CASSPVPGQVNTEAFF.

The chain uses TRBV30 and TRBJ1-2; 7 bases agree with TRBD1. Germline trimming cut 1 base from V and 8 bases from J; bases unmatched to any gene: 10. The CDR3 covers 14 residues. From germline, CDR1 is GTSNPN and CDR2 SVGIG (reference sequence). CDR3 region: CAWSAGPGGLGYTF. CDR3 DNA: TGTGCCTGGAGTGCCGGCCCAGGGGGTTTGGGCTACACCTTC.

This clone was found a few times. The CDR3 reads CASSILRLAGLFF. In DNA, the CDR3 is TGTGCCAGTAGTATCCTCAGACTAGCGGGATTGTTCTTC. V gene TRBV19 combines with J gene TRBJ2-1, with 11 bases identical to TRBD2. The V segment lost 3 bases and the J segment 15 bases; nucleotides outside the gene matches: 7. Germline CDR1 reads LNHDA; CDR2 reads SQIVND (reference sequence). The CDR3 is 13 residues long.

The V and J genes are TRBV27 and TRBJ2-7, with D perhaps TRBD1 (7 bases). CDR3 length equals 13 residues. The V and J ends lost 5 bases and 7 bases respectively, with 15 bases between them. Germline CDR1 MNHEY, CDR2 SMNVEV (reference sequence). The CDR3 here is CASSRQGGREQYF. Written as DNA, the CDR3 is TGTGCCAGCAGTCGTCAGGGGGGTCGGGAGCAGTACTTC.

The CDR3 loop reads CASSVDHGQETQYF. The CDR3 region has the DNA TGTGCCAGCAGCGTCGACCATGGACAGGAGACCCAGTACTTC. This sequence joins TRBV9 and TRBJ2-5, with D perhaps TRBD1 (6 bases). The V gene's germline CDR1 is SGDLS and CDR2 YYNGEE. The CDR3 length is 14 residues. Trimming stripped 2 bases from V and 5 bases from J, with 13 bases between. The full variable domain, with the rest looked up from reference TRBV9 and TRBJ2-5, is DSGVTQTPKHLITATGQRVTLRCSPRSGDLSVYWYQQSLDQGLQFLIQYYNGEERAKGNILERFSAQQFPDLHSELNLSSLELGDSALYFCASSVDHGQETQYFGPGTRLLVL.